This T cell receptor (beta chain) is from a study of shared clonotypes between healthy human individuals. Evenly divided among several immunoSEQ plates was the genomic DNA of each subset. TCRdb's copy holds only in-frame clones and misses some; the assay was immunoSEQ multiplex PCR. The data show 1,500,000 or so clones, with approximately 98.5% seen just once and under 0.45% held by the top ten. Study-wide results and limits: The researchers took only blood, and tissue repertoires probably look different. Non-shared clonotypes had lower generation probabilities than clonotypes shared by all four sorted-subset donors.

This CDR3 has 14 residues. V was pared by 3 bases and J by 0 bases, with 6 bases between. Germline assignment: CDR1 MDHEN and CDR2 SYDVKM. About this clone itself: The antigen is not known. Other DNA sequences from this sample encode an identical CDR3 as well.

V and J are TRBV28 and TRBJ2-1; D is ambiguous. The source is a man aged 30-40 years in good health. The sample taken for sequencing was naive CD4+ T cells sorted from blood. Subset here: CD45RA+ positively selected. Here the CDR3 reads CASSFGGSYNEQFF. CDR3 bases: TGTGCCAGCAGTTTCGGCGGCTCCTACAATGAGCAGTTCTTC.